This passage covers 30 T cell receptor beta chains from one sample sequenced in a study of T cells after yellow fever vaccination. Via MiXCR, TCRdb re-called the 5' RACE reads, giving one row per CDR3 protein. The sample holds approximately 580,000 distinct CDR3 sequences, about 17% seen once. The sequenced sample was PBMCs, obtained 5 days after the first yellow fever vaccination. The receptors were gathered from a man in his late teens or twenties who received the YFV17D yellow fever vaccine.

The CDR3 here is CASSGGRAAYNEQFF. CDR3 sequence (DNA): TGTGCCAGCAGCGGGGGACGGGCGGCCTACAATGAGCAGTTCTTC. V gene TRBV14 combines with J gene TRBJ2-1, with D perhaps being TRBD1 or TRBD2 (5 bases each). From germline, CDR1 is SGHDN and CDR2 FVKESK. Trimming removed 5 bases at V and 2 bases at J, with 13 bases between. This CDR3 region has 15 residues.

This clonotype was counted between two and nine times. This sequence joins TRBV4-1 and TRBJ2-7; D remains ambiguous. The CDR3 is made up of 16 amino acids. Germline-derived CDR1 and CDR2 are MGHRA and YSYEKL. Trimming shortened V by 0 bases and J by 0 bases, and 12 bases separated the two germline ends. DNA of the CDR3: TGCGCCAGCAGCCAAGATTGGGCAGGTAGCTCCTACGAGCAGTACGTC. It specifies CASSQDWAGSSYEQYV.

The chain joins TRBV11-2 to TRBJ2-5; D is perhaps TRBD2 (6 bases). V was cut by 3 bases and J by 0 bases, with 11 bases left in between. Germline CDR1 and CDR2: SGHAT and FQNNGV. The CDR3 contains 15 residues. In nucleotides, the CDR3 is TGTGCCAGCAGCTTCGGGGGTTGGTACCAAGAGACCCAGTACTTC. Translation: CASSFGGWYQETQYF.

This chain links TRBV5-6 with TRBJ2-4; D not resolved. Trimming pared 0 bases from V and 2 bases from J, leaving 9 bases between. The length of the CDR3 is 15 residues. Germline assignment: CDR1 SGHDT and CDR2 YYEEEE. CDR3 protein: CASSLGATSKNIQYF. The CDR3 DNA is TGTGCCAGCAGCTTGGGAGCTACGTCCAAAAACATTCAGTACTTC.

The CDR3 DNA reads as TGCGCCAGCAGCTTGGATAGGGTCGGGGCCGGGGAGCTGTTTTTT. Amino acid sequence: CASSLDRVGAGELFF. This rearrangement joins TRBV5-1 to TRBJ2-2; a weak D match, TRBD2 (5 bases). Germline CDR1 and CDR2: SGHRS and YFSETQ. The CDR3 totals 15 residues. V was clipped by 0 bases and J by 6 bases, with 12 bases between them.

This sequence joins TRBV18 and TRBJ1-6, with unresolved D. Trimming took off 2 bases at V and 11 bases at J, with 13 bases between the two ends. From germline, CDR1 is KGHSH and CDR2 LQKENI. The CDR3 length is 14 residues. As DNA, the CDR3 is TGTGCCAGCTCACCAGGGGAAGCCCAGCCACCCCTCCACTTT. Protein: CASSPGEAQPPLHF.

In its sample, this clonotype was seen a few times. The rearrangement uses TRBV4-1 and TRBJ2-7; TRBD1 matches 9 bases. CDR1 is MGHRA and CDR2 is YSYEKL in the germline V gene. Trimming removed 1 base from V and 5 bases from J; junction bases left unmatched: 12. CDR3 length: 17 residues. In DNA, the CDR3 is TGCGCCAGCAGCCAAGTTGTGACCGGGACAGGGATCCACGAGCAGTACTTC. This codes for CASSQVVTGTGIHEQYF.

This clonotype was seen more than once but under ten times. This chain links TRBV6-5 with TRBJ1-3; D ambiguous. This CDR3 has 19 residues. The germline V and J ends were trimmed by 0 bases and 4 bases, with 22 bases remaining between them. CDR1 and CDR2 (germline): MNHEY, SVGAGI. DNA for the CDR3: TGTGCCAGCAGTTACTCGATCGTTCCGGGTGTCTACGGCGGAAACACCATATATTTT. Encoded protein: CASSYSIVPGVYGGNTIYF.

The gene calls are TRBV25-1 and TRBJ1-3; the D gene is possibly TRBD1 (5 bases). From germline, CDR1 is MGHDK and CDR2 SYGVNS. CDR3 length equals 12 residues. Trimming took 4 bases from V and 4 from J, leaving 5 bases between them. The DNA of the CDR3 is TGTGCCAGCAGTGCAGGGGGAAACACCATATATTTT. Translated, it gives CASSAGGNTIYF.

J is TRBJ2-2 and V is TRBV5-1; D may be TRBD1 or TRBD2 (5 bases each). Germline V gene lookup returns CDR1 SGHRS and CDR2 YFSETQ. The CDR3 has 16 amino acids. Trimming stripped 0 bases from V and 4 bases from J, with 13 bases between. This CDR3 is CASSLDRFGGTGELFF. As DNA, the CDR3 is TGCGCCAGCAGCTTGGACCGCTTTGGGGGCACCGGGGAGCTGTTTTTT.

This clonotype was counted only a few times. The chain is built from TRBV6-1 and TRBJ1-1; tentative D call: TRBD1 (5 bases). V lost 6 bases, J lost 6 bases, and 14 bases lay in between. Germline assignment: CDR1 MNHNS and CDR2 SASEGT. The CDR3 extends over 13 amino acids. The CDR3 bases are TGTGCCAGCAGCTGGGGCGGTATGGCTGAAGCTTTCTTT. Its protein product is CASSWGGMAEAFF.

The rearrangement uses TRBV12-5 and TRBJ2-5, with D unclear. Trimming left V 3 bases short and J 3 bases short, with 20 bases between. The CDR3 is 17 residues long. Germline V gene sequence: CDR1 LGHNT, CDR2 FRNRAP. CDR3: CASGFEVVTEPKETQYF. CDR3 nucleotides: TGTGCTAGTGGTTTCGAGGTTGTGACTGAGCCAAAAGAGACCCAGTACTTC.

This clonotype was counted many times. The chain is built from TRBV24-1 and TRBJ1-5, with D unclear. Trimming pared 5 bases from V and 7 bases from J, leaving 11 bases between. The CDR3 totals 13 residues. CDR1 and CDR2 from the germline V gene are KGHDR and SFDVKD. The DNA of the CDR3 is TGTGCCACCAGTGGTAGCGGGGAACAGCCCCAGCATTTT. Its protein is CATSGSGEQPQHF.

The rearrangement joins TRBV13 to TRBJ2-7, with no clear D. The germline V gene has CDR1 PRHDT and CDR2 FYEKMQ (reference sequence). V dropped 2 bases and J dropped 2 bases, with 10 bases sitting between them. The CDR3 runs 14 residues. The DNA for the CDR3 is TGTGCCAGCAGCTTAAAGGGTGTTACCTACGAGCAGTACTTC. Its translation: CASSLKGVTYEQYF. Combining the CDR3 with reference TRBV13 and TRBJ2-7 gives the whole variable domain AAGVIQSPRHLIKEKRETATLKCYPIPRHDTVYWYQQGPGQDPQFLISFYEKMQSDKGSIPDRFSAQQFSDYHSELNMSSLELGDSALYFCASSLKGVTYEQYFGPGTRLTVT.

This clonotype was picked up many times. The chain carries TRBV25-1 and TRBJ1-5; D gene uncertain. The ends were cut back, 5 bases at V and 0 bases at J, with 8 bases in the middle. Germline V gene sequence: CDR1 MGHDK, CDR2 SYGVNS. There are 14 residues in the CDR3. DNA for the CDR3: TGTGCCAGCAGTCAGACGGATAGCAATCAGCCCCAGCATTTT. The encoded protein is CASSQTDSNQPQHF.

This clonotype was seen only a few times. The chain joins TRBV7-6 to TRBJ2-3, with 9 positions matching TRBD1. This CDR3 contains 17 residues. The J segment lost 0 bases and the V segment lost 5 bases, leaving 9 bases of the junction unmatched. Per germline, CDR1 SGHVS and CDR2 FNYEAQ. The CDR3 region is CASSPGTGPHSTDTQYF. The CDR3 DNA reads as TGTGCCAGCAGCCCCGGGACAGGGCCCCATAGCACAGATACGCAGTATTTT.

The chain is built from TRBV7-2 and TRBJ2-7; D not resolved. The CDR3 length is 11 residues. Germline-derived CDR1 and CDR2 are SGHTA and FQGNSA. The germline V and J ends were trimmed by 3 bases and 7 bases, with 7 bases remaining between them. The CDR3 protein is CASSFIQEQYV. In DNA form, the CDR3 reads TGTGCCAGCAGCTTTATACAGGAGCAGTACGTC.

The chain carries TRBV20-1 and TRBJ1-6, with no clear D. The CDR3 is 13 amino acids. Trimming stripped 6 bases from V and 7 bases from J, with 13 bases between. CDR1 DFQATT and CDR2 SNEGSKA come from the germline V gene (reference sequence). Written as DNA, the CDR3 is TGCAGTGCAAGGGTAGGAGGGAATTCACCCCTCCACTTT. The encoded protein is CSARVGGNSPLHF.

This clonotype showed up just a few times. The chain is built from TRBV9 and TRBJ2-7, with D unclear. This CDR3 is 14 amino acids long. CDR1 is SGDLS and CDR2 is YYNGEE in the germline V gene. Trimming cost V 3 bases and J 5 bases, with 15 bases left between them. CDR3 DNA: TGTGCCAGCAGCGCCTGGTCAGGCAAGGACGAGCAGTACTTC. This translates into CASSAWSGKDEQYF.

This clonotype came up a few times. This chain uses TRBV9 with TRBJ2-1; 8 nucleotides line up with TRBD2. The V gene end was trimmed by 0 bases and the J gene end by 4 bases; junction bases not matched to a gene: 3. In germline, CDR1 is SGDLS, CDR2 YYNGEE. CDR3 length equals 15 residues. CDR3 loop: CASSVVAGLYNEQFF. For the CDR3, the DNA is TGTGCCAGCAGCGTAGTAGCGGGGTTATACAATGAGCAGTTCTTC.

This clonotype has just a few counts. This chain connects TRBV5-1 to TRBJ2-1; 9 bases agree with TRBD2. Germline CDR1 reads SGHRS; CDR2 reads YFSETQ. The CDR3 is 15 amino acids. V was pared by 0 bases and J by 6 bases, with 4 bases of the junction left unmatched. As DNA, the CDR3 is TGCGCCAGCAGCTTGGGAGCGGGGGGCGTCAATGAGCAGTTCTTC. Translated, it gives CASSLGAGGVNEQFF.

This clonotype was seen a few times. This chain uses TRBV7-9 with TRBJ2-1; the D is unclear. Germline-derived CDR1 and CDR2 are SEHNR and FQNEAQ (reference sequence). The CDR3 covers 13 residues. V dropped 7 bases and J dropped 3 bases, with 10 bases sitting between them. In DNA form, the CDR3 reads TGTGCCAGCACCGTAAACCTCTACAATGAGCAGTTCTTC. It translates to CASTVNLYNEQFF.

The DNA for the CDR3 is TGTGCCAGCAGCTCAGACTACCGGGACAGGGGTAGTTATAATTCACCCCTCCACTTT. Protein sequence: CASSSDYRDRGSYNSPLHF. The chain uses TRBV9 and TRBJ1-6, with 10 nucleotides matching TRBD1. Germline trimming cut 4 bases from V and 4 bases from J; bases unmatched to any gene: 14. The CDR3 sequence is 19 residues long. From germline, CDR1 is SGDLS and CDR2 YYNGEE.

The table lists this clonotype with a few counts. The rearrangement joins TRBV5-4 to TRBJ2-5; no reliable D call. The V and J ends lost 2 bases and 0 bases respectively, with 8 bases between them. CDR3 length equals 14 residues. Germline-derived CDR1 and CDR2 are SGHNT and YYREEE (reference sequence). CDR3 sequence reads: CASSLRPYQETQYF. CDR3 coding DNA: TGTGCCAGCAGCTTACGCCCGTACCAAGAGACCCAGTACTTC.

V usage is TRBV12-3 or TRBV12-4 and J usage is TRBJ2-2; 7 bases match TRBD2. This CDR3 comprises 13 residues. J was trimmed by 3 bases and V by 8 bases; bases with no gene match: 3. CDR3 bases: TGTGCCAGCCTAGCGGAGTACACCGGGGAGCTGTTTTTT. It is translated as CASLAEYTGELFF.

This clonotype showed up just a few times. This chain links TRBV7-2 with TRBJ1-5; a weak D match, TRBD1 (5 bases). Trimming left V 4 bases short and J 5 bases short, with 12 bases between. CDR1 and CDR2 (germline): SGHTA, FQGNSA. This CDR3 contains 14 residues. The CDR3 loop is CASSYRLGHQPQHF. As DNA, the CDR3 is TGTGCCAGCAGCTACCGGCTGGGGCATCAGCCCCAGCATTTT.

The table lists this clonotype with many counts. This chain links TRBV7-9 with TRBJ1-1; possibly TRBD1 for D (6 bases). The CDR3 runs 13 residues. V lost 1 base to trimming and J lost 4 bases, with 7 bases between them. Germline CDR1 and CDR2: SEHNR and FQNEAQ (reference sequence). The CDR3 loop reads CASSLGGPTEAFF. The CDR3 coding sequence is TGTGCCAGCAGCTTAGGGGGGCCCACTGAAGCTTTCTTT.

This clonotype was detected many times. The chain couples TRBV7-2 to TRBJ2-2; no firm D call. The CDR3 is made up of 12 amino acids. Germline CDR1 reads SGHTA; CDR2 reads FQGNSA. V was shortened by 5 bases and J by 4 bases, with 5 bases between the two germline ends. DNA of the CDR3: TGTGCCAGCAGCCCCGTCACCGGGGAGCTGTTTTTT. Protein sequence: CASSPVTGELFF.

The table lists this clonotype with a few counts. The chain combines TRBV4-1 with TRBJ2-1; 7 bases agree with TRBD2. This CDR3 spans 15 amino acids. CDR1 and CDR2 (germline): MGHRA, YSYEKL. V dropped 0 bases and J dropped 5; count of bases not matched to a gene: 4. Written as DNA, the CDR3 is TGCGCCAGCAGCCAAGATCGGGGGGAGAACAATGAGCAGTTCTTC. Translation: CASSQDRGENNEQFF.

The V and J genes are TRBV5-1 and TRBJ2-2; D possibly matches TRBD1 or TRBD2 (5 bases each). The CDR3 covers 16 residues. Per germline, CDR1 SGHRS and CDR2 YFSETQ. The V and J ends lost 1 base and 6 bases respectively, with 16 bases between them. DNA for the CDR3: TGCGCCAGCAGCTTGTGGGGACCAGACATAGCCGGGGAGCTGTTTTTT. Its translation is CASSLWGPDIAGELFF.